The T cell receptor (beta chain) described here comes from a study of cytomegalovirus exposure and HLA in healthy donors. Trimming took 3 bases from V and 4 from J; bases not matched to a gene: 9. The CDR3 length is 17 residues. Germline V gene data show CDR1 as SGHNT and CDR2 as YYREEE (reference sequence). Vbeta (60) and Jbeta (13) primers were used in the PCR. Some clones are missing from TCRdb's copy, which holds only in-frame ones; the method was immunoSEQ multiplex PCR. The data show approximately 140,000 clones, with 77% seen just once and 4% to 6% held by the top ten. This TCR came from a woman aged 45-65 years in good health and CMV-seronegative. Sequencing was done on a sample of PBMCs. This chain joins TRBV5-4 and TRBJ2-1, with 11 positions matching TRBD2. The CDR3 region is CASSWGGASGGYNEQFF. Here the CDR3 DNA reads TGTGCCAGCAGCTGGGGAGGGGCTAGCGGGGGGTACAATGAGCAGTTCTTC.